The clone carrying this T cell receptor (beta chain) has more than one count but fewer than ten. The antigen remains unidentified. This sample is part of a study of T-cell memory formation after mild COVID-19. On the study more broadly: Largely, TCR clusters stayed within a single donor.

General observations from the study: There was a balanced CD4/CD8 profile in clones contracting day 15 to 85, and later expanders leaned CD4+. Several responding clones turned up in pre-infection memory, indicating that cross-reactive memory may have taken part. Contracting clones localized mainly to CM and EM when CD4+ and mainly to EMRA when CD8+.

CDR1 is SGHRS and CDR2 is YFSETQ in the germline V gene. The CDR3 is made up of 17 amino acids. Trimming left V 0 bases short and J 7 bases short, with 22 bases between. TCRdb fed the 5' RACE reads into MiXCR, producing one record per CDR3 protein. The table includes fewer than 200,000 distinct CDR3 sequences, about a fifth detected once. The rearrangement links TRBV5-1 to TRBJ1-2; D possibly corresponds to TRBD1 (5 bases). The TCR originated in a man aged 18-30 years who had mild COVID-19 (a few samples of this study predate the infection). Cell type and time point are not known. Sequencing input: PBMCs or a T cell subset sorted from them (not recorded which). CDR3 DNA: TGCGCCAGCAGCTTGGAGTGGCAGGGACCGACTTCAACTGGCTACACCTTC. Translation: CASSLEWQGPTSTGYTF.